The 11 T cell receptor beta chains listed next were all sequenced from one sample in a study of graft-versus-host responses after intestinal transplantation. Sequencing used immunoSEQ multiplex PCR; TCRdb keeps in-frame clones, though not all of them. Of approximately 58,000 clones listed, 90% to 95% are singletons. Sequencing was performed on PBMCs, taken 118 to 130 days after intestinal transplantation. Every receptor here comes from a human patient who received an intestinal transplant, so some T cells may come from the graft donor.

This sequence joins TRBV6-5 and TRBJ1-6, with D possibly being TRBD1 (5 bases). The CDR3 totals 14 residues. CDR1 MNHEY and CDR2 SVGAGI come from the germline V gene. Trimming removed 8 bases at V and 9 bases at J, with 17 bases between. Here the CDR3 reads CASGIGGVSSPLHF. DNA for the CDR3: TGTGCCAGCGGGATTGGGGGGGTGAGTTCACCCCTCCACTTT.

This clone came up a few times. The chain couples TRBV7-2 to TRBJ2-1; D gene unclear. The CDR3 has 14 amino acids. Germline V gene sequence: CDR1 SGHTA, CDR2 FQGNSA. Trimming removed 0 bases from V and 8 bases from J, with 11 bases in between. CDR3 in DNA: TGTGCCAGCAGCTTAGCGAGGTCGAGGCATGAGCAGTTCTTC. This sequence encodes CASSLARSRHEQFF.

The sample holds one count of this clone. The chain employs TRBV19 and TRBJ2-5; D is uncertain. Germline CDR1 is LNHDA and CDR2 is SQIVND (reference sequence). V was clipped by 2 bases and J by 3 bases, with 7 bases between them. This CDR3 has 13 residues. This CDR3 reads CASSIFSKETQYF. The DNA of the CDR3 is TGTGCCAGTAGTATATTTAGTAAAGAGACCCAGTACTTC.

This chain links TRBV10-3 with TRBJ2-3; D is ambiguous. Looked up from germline, CDR1 is ENHRY and CDR2 is SYGVKD. The CDR3 covers 15 residues. V shed 2 bases and J shed 6 bases, with 15 bases lying between them. As DNA, the CDR3 is TGTGCCATCAGTGAGGGTCCGGGTCGGTCGGATACGCAGTATTTT. It yields the protein CAISEGPGRSDTQYF.

The chain uses TRBV5-4 and TRBJ2-3; D is unresolved. Germline assignment: CDR1 SGHNT and CDR2 YYREEE (reference sequence). V lost 0 bases, J lost 1 base, and 3 bases lay in between. The CDR3 sequence is 13 residues long. CDR3 in DNA: TGTGCCAGCAGCTTGGGTGGCACAGATACGCAGTATTTT. Translation: CASSLGGTDTQYF.

This chain connects TRBV5-4 to TRBJ2-7; TRBD1 agrees at 8 bases. V gave up 4 bases and J gave up 2 bases; unmatched junction bases: 5. The V gene's germline CDR1 is SGHNT and CDR2 YYREEE (reference sequence). The CDR3 runs 14 residues. The CDR3 DNA reads as TGTGCCAGCAGCACAAAGACAGGGGCCTACGAGCAGTACTTC. It specifies CASSTKTGAYEQYF.

The gene calls are TRBV19 and TRBJ2-7; D remains ambiguous. Trimming cost V 6 bases and J 3 bases, with 12 bases left between them. Germline-derived CDR1 and CDR2 are LNHDA and SQIVND (reference sequence). CDR3 length: 13 amino acids. The CDR3 reads CASSMTGGYEQYF. The CDR3 DNA is TGTGCCAGTAGCATGACGGGCGGCTACGAGCAGTACTTC.

The genes are TRBV21-1 and TRBJ1-5. TRBV21-1 is assigned pseudogene status. CDR3 length: 14 amino acids. The CDR3 loop is CASSNRQSNQPQHF. CDR3 DNA sequence: TGTGCCAGCAGCAATAGGCAGAGCAATCAGCCCCAGCATTTT.

This clone showed up just a few times. V is TRBV6-1 and J is TRBJ2-7, with a possible D match to TRBD1 (5 bases). This CDR3 has 13 residues. Germline values: CDR1 MNHNS, CDR2 SASEGT. V lost 11 bases, J lost 2 bases, and 16 bases lay in between. The CDR3 DNA reads as TGTGCCTGCACCCTCACAGGCACCTACGAGCAGTACTTC. It yields the protein CACTLTGTYEQYF.

The rearrangement links TRBV28 to TRBJ2-1; D remains unclear. The CDR3 contains 12 residues. Germline values: CDR1 MDHEN, CDR2 SYDVKM. The V end was cut by 5 bases, the J end by 7 bases, with 9 bases between. CDR3 residues: CASSIFGNEQFF. The DNA for the CDR3 is TGTGCCAGCAGTATATTCGGAAATGAGCAGTTCTTC.

About this clone itself: Distinct nucleotide sequences in the sample also encode this CDR3. This rearrangement joins TRBV9 to TRBJ2-7; 9 bases are shared with TRBD2. Losses at the gene ends were 0 bases for V and 7 bases for J; bases not matched to a gene: 11. This CDR3 comprises 16 residues. The germline CDR1 and CDR2 sequences are SGDLS and YYNGEE. CDR3 residues: CASSVGVIAGEYEQYF. The CDR3 DNA sequence: TGTGCCAGCAGCGTAGGGGTAATAGCGGGAGAGTATGAGCAGTACTTC.